Listed here are 21 T cell receptor beta chains from one sample, sequenced in a study of T cell responses to AZD1222 COVID-19 vaccine. The repertoire was sequenced with immunoSEQ multiplex PCR; TCRdb's copy has only in-frame clones and lacks some. This sample has about 100,000 clones, with roughly 91% found just once. Here the sequenced sample was peripheral blood, taken on day 0 of AZD1222 vaccination. The receptor set was obtained from an adult in good health.

The V call is TRBV28, the J call TRBJ2-7; D is unresolved. V lost 8 bases, J lost 3 bases, and 8 bases lay in between. Looked up from germline, CDR1 is MDHEN and CDR2 is SYDVKM. The CDR3 loop spans 11 amino acids. The CDR3 coding sequence is TGTGCCAGCGTAAGAGACTACGAGCAGTACTTC. It yields the protein CASVRDYEQYF. Full variable domain (missing parts from reference TRBV28 and TRBJ2-7): DVKVTQSSRYLVKRTGEKVFLECVQDMDHENMFWYRQDPGLGLRLIYFSYDVKMKEKGDIPEGYSVSREKKERFSLILESASTNQTSMYLCASVRDYEQYFGPGTRLTVT.

This rearrangement joins TRBV9 to TRBJ2-7; D not certain. The germline V gene encodes CDR1 SGDLS and CDR2 YYNGEE. This CDR3 has 14 residues. The ends were cut back, 0 bases at V and 0 bases at J, with 7 bases in the middle. For the CDR3, the DNA is TGTGCCAGCAGCGTAGGGGCCAGCTCCTACGAGCAGTACTTC. Translating it yields CASSVGASSYEQYF.

This clone appeared a few times. The J gene is TRBJ2-4, the V gene TRBV30, with a tentative D call TRBD2 (6 bases). Germline CDR1 and CDR2: GTSNPN and SVGIG (reference sequence). The CDR3 covers 12 residues. Trimming shortened V by 0 bases and J by 11 bases, and 11 bases separated the two germline ends. CDR3 bases: TGTGCCTGGAGTGTAGGCGGGGTTGTTCAGTACTTC. Translated: CAWSVGGVVQYF.

A few counts support this clone. The chain combines TRBV27 with TRBJ1-3; possibly TRBD1 for D (5 bases). Germline-derived CDR1 and CDR2 are MNHEY and SMNVEV (reference sequence). This CDR3 is built from 15 residues. Trimming took off 5 bases at V and 2 bases at J, with 13 bases between the two ends. CDR3: CASSSGAATGNTIYF. Written as DNA, the CDR3 is TGTGCCAGCAGTAGTGGGGCAGCTACTGGAAACACCATATATTTT.

This clone was seen just once. CDR3 region: CASSWGTSGRRDTQYF. The CDR3, as DNA: TGTGCCAGCAGTTGGGGGACTAGCGGGAGGAGAGATACGCAGTATTTT. V and J are TRBV27 and TRBJ2-3; 15 nucleotides match TRBD2. CDR1 is MNHEY and CDR2 is SMNVEV in the germline V gene (reference sequence). The CDR3 runs 16 residues. V was pared by 4 bases and J by 5 bases, with 4 bases of the junction left unmatched.

The chain joins TRBV2 to TRBJ2-3; TRBD2 matches at 11 bases. Trimming took 10 bases from V and 3 from J; bases not matched to a gene: 9. This CDR3 comprises 15 residues. Looked up from germline, CDR1 is SNHLY and CDR2 is FYNNEI. The CDR3 DNA is TGTGCCATCATAGCGGGAGGGTGGGGAACAGATACGCAGTATTTT. Amino acids: CAIIAGGWGTDTQYF.

The table lists this clone with a count of one. This chain connects TRBV5-6 to TRBJ2-1; 9 nucleotides line up with TRBD1. CDR1 SGHDT and CDR2 YYEEEE come from the germline V gene. V gave up 4 bases and J gave up 8 bases; unmatched junction bases: 13. The CDR3 is 16 residues long. CDR3 loop: CASSEAGTGSYYEQFF. CDR3 bases: TGTGCCAGCAGCGAGGCCGGGACAGGGTCTTATTATGAGCAGTTCTTC.

This rearrangement joins TRBV13 to TRBJ1-2; D unresolved. CDR3 length: 16 amino acids. Germline V CDR1 and CDR2: PRHDT, FYEKMQ (reference sequence). The V end lost 3 bases, the J end lost 3 bases, and 17 bases lay between the germline ends. CDR3: CASSFPMGYVDYGYTF. CDR3 nucleotides: TGTGCCAGCAGCTTCCCCATGGGGTACGTGGACTATGGCTACACCTTC.

The V gene is TRBV28, the J gene TRBJ2-7; possibly TRBD1 or TRBD2 for D (6 bases each). Deletions cut 8 bases from V and 4 bases from J, with 21 bases between. CDR3 length: 15 residues. CDR1 and CDR2 from the germline V gene are MDHEN and SYDVKM. CDR3 loop: CASLPGAFRAYEQYF. DNA for the CDR3: TGTGCCAGCCTCCCGGGGGCGTTCCGGGCATACGAGCAGTACTTC.

This chain uses TRBV28 with TRBJ2-7; TRBD2 matches at 8 bases. CDR1 is MDHEN, CDR2 SYDVKM, per germline. Trimming removed 8 bases from V and 3 bases from J; junction bases left unmatched: 12. This CDR3 is 15 amino acids long. The CDR3 DNA reads as TGTGCCAGCGGCCCCCCGGGAGGGTCCCTCTACGAGCAGTACTTC. It yields the protein CASGPPGGSLYEQYF.

The rearrangement links TRBV28 to TRBJ2-7; D not certain. The ends were cut back, 7 bases at V and 0 bases at J, with 13 bases in the middle. CDR3 length: 14 residues. The germline gives CDR1 MDHEN, CDR2 SYDVKM. The CDR3 DNA reads TGTGCCAGCATCTCTGGCGGAATCTCCTACGAGCAGTACTTC. Translating it yields CASISGGISYEQYF.

The V and J genes are TRBV11-3 and TRBJ2-5; 7 bases match TRBD1. Germline-derived CDR1 and CDR2 are SGHNT and YENEEA. This CDR3 spans 14 amino acids. V lost 5 bases and J lost 5; bases outside the gene matches: 8. In DNA, the CDR3 is TGTGCCAGCAGCAAACGACAGGGCGGGGAGACCCAGTACTTC. Residues: CASSKRQGGETQYF.

The rearrangement uses TRBV28 and TRBJ1-5, with unresolved D. The CDR3 is 11 residues long. Trimming removed 4 bases from V and 9 bases from J, with 7 bases in between. The germline V gene encodes CDR1 MDHEN and CDR2 SYDVKM. Here the CDR3 reads CASSYEGPQHF. The CDR3 DNA follows: TGTGCCAGCAGTTACGAAGGGCCCCAGCATTTT. Filled out from reference TRBV28 and TRBJ1-5, the complete variable domain reads DVKVTQSSRYLVKRTGEKVFLECVQDMDHENMFWYRQDPGLGLRLIYFSYDVKMKEKGDIPEGYSVSREKKERFSLILESASTNQTSMYLCASSYEGPQHFGDGTRLSIL.

The chain carries TRBV18 and TRBJ2-1, with TRBD2 matching over 10 bases. This CDR3 is 14 amino acids long. Germline CDR1 reads KGHSH; CDR2 reads LQKENI. After removal of 3 bases from V and 10 bases from J, the junction contained 6 bases not matched to a gene. The CDR3 loop reads CASSPQQGLAEQFF. The CDR3 DNA sequence: TGTGCCAGCTCACCTCAACAGGGACTAGCGGAGCAGTTCTTC.

CDR3 nucleotide sequence: TGTGCCAGCAGTTCGTCCGGGGCGGCAGTGGGGGATGAAGCTTTCTTT. Translation: CASSSSGAAVGDEAFF. V is TRBV28 and J is TRBJ1-1; D may be TRBD1 (5 bases). Trimming took off 4 bases at V and 7 bases at J, with 22 bases between the two ends. This CDR3 spans 16 amino acids. Germline loops: CDR1 MDHEN, CDR2 SYDVKM.

This chain links TRBV12-3 or TRBV12-4 with TRBJ2-2; TRBD2 aligns across 9 bases. The CDR3 has 13 residues. V was pared by 5 bases and J by 7 bases, with 2 bases of the junction left unmatched. The CDR3 reads CASSEREVGELFF. The CDR3 nucleotides are TGTGCCAGCAGTGAGCGGGAGGTCGGGGAGCTGTTTTTT.

The chain links TRBV5-4 to TRBJ2-7; D might be TRBD2 (6 bases). Germline V gene lookup returns CDR1 SGHNT and CDR2 YYREEE (reference sequence). The V and J ends lost 4 bases and 1 base respectively, with 15 bases between them. CDR3 length equals 15 residues. CDR3 DNA: TGTGCCAGCAGCCTGGTCGGAGGGCCTTCCTACGAGCAGTACTTC. Protein product: CASSLVGGPSYEQYF.

The J gene is TRBJ1-2, the V gene TRBV28; tentative D call: TRBD1 (5 bases). The germline V gene encodes CDR1 MDHEN and CDR2 SYDVKM. The CDR3 has 14 amino acids. V lost 4 bases and J 5 bases, leaving 14 bases between the germline ends. CDR3 in amino acids: CASSSPQGGYGYTF. CDR3 in DNA: TGTGCCAGCAGTTCACCCCAGGGAGGGTATGGCTACACCTTC.

The CDR3, as DNA: TGTGCCAGCAGTGAAGCAATAGATACGCAGTATTTT. The encoded protein is CASSEAIDTQYF. This chain connects TRBV2 to TRBJ2-3; D unresolved. The V gene's germline CDR1 is SNHLY and CDR2 FYNNEI. This CDR3 is 12 amino acids long. V was shortened by 0 bases and J by 5 bases, with 3 bases between the two germline ends. Complete variable domain (other parts from reference TRBV2 and TRBJ2-3): EPEVTQTPSHQVTQMGQEVILRCVPISNHLYFYWYRQILGQKVEFLVSFYNNEISEKSEIFDDQFSVERPDGSNFTLKIRSTKLEDSAMYFCASSEAIDTQYFGPGTRLTVL.

The chain links TRBV7-2 to TRBJ2-1, with D possibly being TRBD1 (5 bases). Deletions cut 6 bases from V and 4 bases from J, with 10 bases between. Germline V gene sequence: CDR1 SGHTA, CDR2 FQGNSA. This CDR3 comprises 13 residues. The CDR3 region is CASRTDNYNEQFF. DNA for the CDR3: TGTGCCAGCAGGACGGACAATTACAATGAGCAGTTCTTC.

This sequence joins TRBV6-6 and TRBJ1-5; possibly TRBD1 for D (5 bases). Trimming took 8 bases from V and 4 from J, leaving 9 bases between them. This CDR3 spans 12 amino acids. The germline V gene encodes CDR1 MNHNY and CDR2 SVGAGI (reference sequence). This CDR3 is CASRQWNQPQHF. The CDR3 nucleotides read TGTGCCAGCCGACAGTGGAATCAGCCCCAGCATTTT.